Below are 20 T cell receptor beta chains sequenced from a single sample in a study of shared clonotypes between healthy human individuals (dated by TCRdb to the early 2020s). The library was generated by the immunoSEQ multiplex PCR assay. TCRdb mirrors the immuneACCESS table, restricted to in-frame sequences. Some clones are absent from its copies; in checked studies, under half trace to an unresolved V gene, and the reason for the others is unknown. This sample is represented by some 2.4 million clones; approximately 93% of them were singletons. Around 0.37% of the sample is in the top ten clones. Sequencing was carried out using naive CD4+ T cells from PBMCs. This specimen's cell subset or site label, per the study, means: CD45RA+ positively selected. All receptors derive from a man aged 18 to 30 in good health. Some clones in this sample may be carry-over from other donors' samples.

As regards this clone: Other DNA sequences in the same sample also yield this CDR3. The chain recombines TRBV7-9 with TRBJ1-1, with 9 bases aligning to TRBD1. Germline assignment: CDR1 SEHNR and CDR2 FQNEAQ (reference sequence). There are 15 residues in the CDR3. The ends lost 6 bases at V and 3 bases at J; junction bases unmatched: 8. CDR3 loop: CASSLPGQGYTEAFF. The CDR3 DNA reads as TGTGCCAGCAGTCTACCGGGACAGGGATACACTGAAGCTTTCTTT.

The chain is built from TRBV7-3 and TRBJ1-1, with a tentative D call TRBD1 (5 bases). V lost 2 bases to trimming and J lost 7 bases, with 11 bases between them. The CDR3 runs to 13 residues. CDR1 and CDR2 (germline): SGHTA, FQGTGA. CDR3 DNA: TGTGCCAGCAGCTTAGAGAGACAGAGTGAAGCTTTCTTT. Translation gives CASSLERQSEAFF.

The chain joins TRBV30 to TRBJ2-2, with no clear D. The CDR3 is 14 amino acids. Germline assignment: CDR1 GTSNPN and CDR2 SVGIG (reference sequence). Trimming stripped 0 bases from V and 3 bases from J, with 8 bases between. The DNA for the CDR3 is TGTGCCTGGAGTGTGGTCCGAGACACCGGGGAGCTGTTTTTT. Encoded protein: CAWSVVRDTGELFF.

This clone was counted a few times. This sample includes further DNA sequences coding for the same CDR3. CDR3 sequence reads: CASSRTGRDEKLFF. The CDR3 DNA reads as TGTGCCAGTAGCCGGACAGGAAGGGATGAAAAACTGTTTTTT. The chain is built from TRBV19 and TRBJ1-4; 7 positions match TRBD1. Germline loops: CDR1 LNHDA, CDR2 SQIVND (reference sequence). The CDR3 length is 14 residues. V gave up 6 bases and J gave up 6 bases; unmatched junction bases: 7.

The rearrangement uses TRBV5-4 and TRBJ1-1; D is uncertain. The CDR3 is 14 amino acids. Trimming removed 4 bases from V and 4 bases from J, with 14 bases in between. Germline loops: CDR1 SGHNT, CDR2 YYREEE (reference sequence). The CDR3 reads CASSPEQSATEAFF. CDR3 DNA sequence: TGTGCCAGCAGCCCCGAACAGTCCGCCACTGAAGCTTTCTTT.

The genes are TRBV28 and TRBJ2-3; D uncertain. From germline, CDR1 is MDHEN and CDR2 SYDVKM. The germline V and J ends were trimmed by 8 bases and 0 bases, with 18 bases remaining between them. The CDR3 runs to 16 residues. This CDR3 is CASPQAESASTDTQYF. In nucleotides, the CDR3 is TGTGCCAGCCCTCAGGCCGAGTCGGCGAGCACAGATACGCAGTATTTT. Drawing the rest from reference TRBV28 and TRBJ2-3, the complete variable domain is DVKVTQSSRYLVKRTGEKVFLECVQDMDHENMFWYRQDPGLGLRLIYFSYDVKMKEKGDIPEGYSVSREKKERFSLILESASTNQTSMYLCASPQAESASTDTQYFGPGTRLTVL.

The chain carries TRBV18 and TRBJ1-4, with D possibly matching TRBD1 (6 bases). V was pared by 4 bases and J by 8 bases, with 17 bases between. The CDR3 is 15 amino acids. Germline V gene sequence: CDR1 KGHSH, CDR2 LQKENI. CDR3 region: CASSLLDSTLEKLFF. CDR3 in DNA: TGTGCCAGCTCACTTCTGGACAGTACACTGGAAAAACTGTTTTTT.

To note about this clone: Germline and junction disagree at one end, which may indicate a read error. The chain employs TRBV10-3 and TRBJ1-1; TRBD1 is a possible D gene (5 bases). Germline values: CDR1 ENHRY, CDR2 SYGVKD. CDR3 length: 11 residues. Here the CDR3 DNA reads TGTGCCGTCAGGGAGGACACTGAAGCTTTCTTT. Translating gives CAVREDTEAFF.

This sequence joins TRBV5-8 and TRBJ2-2, with D possibly matching TRBD1 (5 bases). Deletions cut 1 base from V and 6 bases from J, with 16 bases between. The germline V gene has CDR1 SGHTS and CDR2 YDEGEE. This CDR3 is 16 amino acids long. CDR3 DNA: TGTGCCAGCAGCTTGCACTGGGGCCCTTCGCCCGGGGAGCTGTTTTTT. Encoded protein: CASSLHWGPSPGELFF. Full variable domain (outside the CDR3, taken from reference TRBV5-8 and TRBJ2-2): EAGVTQSPTHLIKTRGQQATLRCSPISGHTSVYWYQQALGLGLQFLLWYDEGEERNRGNFPPRFSGRQFPNYSSELNVNALELEDSALYLCASSLHWGPSPGELFFGEGSRLTVL.

The chain carries TRBV5-4 and TRBJ2-1, with 12 bases lining up with TRBD2. CDR1 is SGHNT, CDR2 YYREEE, per germline (reference sequence). CDR3 length equals 16 residues. V shed 6 bases, J shed 8 bases, and the junction held 12 bases outside the gene matches. CDR3 amino acids: CASKSATSGREDEQFF. The CDR3 bases are TGTGCCAGCAAATCCGCGACTAGCGGGAGAGAAGATGAGCAGTTCTTC.

J is TRBJ1-1 and V is TRBV5-1; D is unclear. The germline CDR1 and CDR2 sequences are SGHRS and YFSETQ. Trimming pared 5 bases from V and 7 bases from J, leaving 21 bases between. The length of the CDR3 is 15 residues. The CDR3 sequence: CASRAKAATGNEAFF. The CDR3 nucleotides are TGCGCCAGCAGGGCCAAGGCTGCGACTGGCAATGAAGCTTTCTTT.

The V gene is TRBV28, the J gene TRBJ2-1; D is ambiguous. Germline CDR1 MDHEN, CDR2 SYDVKM. The CDR3 has 15 residues. V dropped 3 bases and J dropped 0 bases, with 9 bases sitting between them. For the CDR3, the DNA is TGTGCCAGCAGTTTGGTGGCAGTCTCCTACAATGAGCAGTTCTTC. Protein sequence: CASSLVAVSYNEQFF.

This clone was observed a single time. The chain recombines TRBV29-1 with TRBJ2-3; D is unresolved. Germline CDR1 is SQVTM and CDR2 is ANQGSEA. CDR3 length: 13 residues. Trimming removed 3 bases at V and 2 bases at J, with 9 bases between. The CDR3 DNA follows: TGCAGCGTTGAGCAGTCCCTCACAGATACGCAGTATTTT. It codes for CSVEQSLTDTQYF.

This clone was observed a few times. The chain recombines TRBV7-2 with TRBJ1-4; D is possibly TRBD1 (6 bases). CDR3 size: 11 residues. Germline CDR1 and CDR2: SGHTA and FQGNSA. V dropped 11 bases and J dropped 10 bases, with 14 bases sitting between them. CDR3 DNA: TGTGCCGGGGGGCGTCTAGGAAAACTGTTTTTT. It codes for CAGGRLGKLFF.

This chain connects TRBV5-1 to TRBJ1-2; D possibly corresponds to TRBD1 (5 bases). Germline-derived CDR1 and CDR2 are SGHRS and YFSETQ. This CDR3 region has 13 residues. The V end lost 1 base, the J end lost 6 bases, and 10 bases lay between the germline ends. The CDR3 loop is CASSLQGGDGYTF. The CDR3 region has the DNA TGCGCCAGCAGCTTGCAGGGTGGGGATGGCTACACCTTC. The whole variable domain, remainder taken from reference TRBV5-1 and TRBJ1-2, is KAGVTQTPRYLIKTRGQQVTLSCSPISGHRSVSWYQQTPGQGLQFLFEYFSETQRNKGNFPGRFSGRQFSNSRSEMNVSTLELGDSALYLCASSLQGGDGYTFGSGTRLTVV.

This rearrangement joins TRBV28 to TRBJ2-1; D remains ambiguous. The CDR3 totals 17 residues. V lost 5 bases, J lost 4 bases, and 21 bases lay in between. Germline assignment: CDR1 MDHEN and CDR2 SYDVKM. Here the CDR3 reads CASSPSPGLLKYNEQFF. CDR3 DNA sequence: TGTGCCAGCAGTCCCAGTCCGGGTCTGCTAAAGTACAATGAGCAGTTCTTC.

CDR3 sequence reads: CASSPLRVFSTDTQYF. The CDR3, as DNA: TGTGCCAGCAGCCCACTGCGGGTATTTAGCACAGATACGCAGTATTTT. The rearrangement uses TRBV28 and TRBJ2-3; perhaps TRBD2 as D (5 bases). Germline assignment: CDR1 MDHEN and CDR2 SYDVKM. Trimming left V 6 bases short and J 0 bases short, with 16 bases between. The CDR3 runs 16 residues.

This clone appeared a single time. The same CDR3 can be traced to other DNA sequences in this sample. The J gene is TRBJ1-1, the V gene TRBV18; a weak D match, TRBD1 (6 bases). The length of the CDR3 is 14 residues. In germline, CDR1 is KGHSH, CDR2 LQKENI. V was pared by 3 bases and J by 1 base, with 9 bases between. The chain's CDR3 is CASSPSGQNTEAFF. DNA for the CDR3: TGTGCCAGCTCACCGTCGGGACAGAACACTGAAGCTTTCTTT. Full variable domain (outside the CDR3, taken from reference TRBV18 and TRBJ1-1): NAGVMQNPRHLVRRRGQEARLRCSPMKGHSHVYWYRQLPEEGLKFMVYLQKENIIDESGMPKERFSAEFPKEGPSILRIQQVVRGDSAAYFCASSPSGQNTEAFFGQGTRLTVV.

The chain recombines TRBV11-2 with TRBJ1-6; a possible D gene is TRBD1 (5 bases). CDR1 and CDR2 (germline): SGHAT, FQNNGV. Trimming removed 2 bases at V and 7 bases at J, with 21 bases between. The CDR3 is made up of 18 amino acids. The CDR3, as DNA: TGTGCCAGCAGCTTATCGGGGCGCGGGGCAGCTCCCAATTCACCCCTCCACTTT. This codes for CASSLSGRGAAPNSPLHF. The whole variable domain, filled in from reference TRBV11-2 and TRBJ1-6, reads EAGVAQSPRYKIIEKRQSVAFWCNPISGHATLYWYQQILGQGPKLLIQFQNNGVVDDSQLPKDRFSAERLKGVDSTLKIQPAKLEDSAVYLCASSLSGRGAAPNSPLHFGNGTRLTVT.

The V and J genes are TRBV5-1 and TRBJ2-4; D unresolved. The V gene lost 5 bases and the J gene lost 15 bases, with 24 bases spanning the gap. CDR1 is SGHRS, CDR2 YFSETQ, per germline. The CDR3 is 14 amino acids. As DNA, the CDR3 is TGCGCCAGCAGAACACAACCAGAAGAACACGTCCGGTACTTC. Translation gives CASRTQPEEHVRYF.